The present entry profiles one T cell receptor (beta chain) with its context. Its antigen is currently unknown. Profiling relied on immunoSEQ multiplex PCR, and the TCRdb table lists in-frame clones only, not all of them. The data hold 55,000 to 85,000 clones, with roughly nine tenths observed a single time. Autoimmune disease history or systemic immunosuppression meant exclusion. Trimming shortened V by 3 bases and J by 5 bases, and 8 bases separated the two germline ends. The CDR3 is 13 amino acids. The germline CDR1 and CDR2 sequences are MNHNS and SASEGT. The data were obtained in a study of OX40 agonist ivuxolimab in advanced cancers. Study-wide context: Participants, 75% to 90% male, averaged roughly 55 years of age, ranging from 23 to 79. Three patients got partial responses; one had hepatocellular carcinoma and two had cutaneous melanoma.

Study-level results: In general, CD8+ T cells held more expanded clones than CD4+ did, on average.

Sequencing used CD4+ or CD8+ T cells sorted from blood, obtained in a trial of the OX40 agonist ivuxolimab. The chain recombines TRBV6-1 with TRBJ1-5; D is possibly TRBD1 (6 bases). The TCR originated in an adult with an advanced solid tumor such as melanoma, head and neck, liver or kidney cancer. The CDR3 sequence: CASSEGGHQPQHF. CDR3 sequence (DNA): TGTGCCAGCAGTGAGGGGGGGCATCAGCCCCAGCATTTT.